This is a list of T cell receptor beta chains from one sample in a study of shared clonotypes between healthy human individuals. Sequencing used immunoSEQ multiplex PCR; TCRdb keeps in-frame clones, though not all of them. The table lists about 2 million clones, about 94% of them singletons. The sequenced sample consisted of naive CD8+ T cells sorted from blood. The receptors here all came from a young man in good health. The CDR3 runs from the conserved cysteine through the conserved F or W. Each record gives: CDR3 DNA, CDR3 protein, clone size, D gene, CDR3 length, V gene, J gene. A D gene is named only where the DNA matches it firmly. Size is stated for part of the rows, as once, few or many counts, or as a class when the clone is expanded.

CDR3nt: TGTGCCAGCAGTGAAGCTGGGGTGGCCTACAATGAGCAGTTCTTC
CDR3aa: CASSEAGVAYNEQFF
abundance: -
d_gene: -
len: 15
v_gene: TRBV6-1
j_gene: TRBJ2-1

CDR3nt: TGTGCCAGCAGTGACACAGGGGGCTTAGAAATTCAGTACTTC
CDR3aa: CASSDTGGLEIQYF
abundance: -
d_gene: TRBD1
len: 14
v_gene: TRBV6-5
j_gene: TRBJ2-4

CDR3nt: TGTGCCAGCAGTGAAAGATTGGGGCCGGAAACCTACGAGCAGTACTTC
CDR3aa: CASSERLGPETYEQYF
abundance: -
d_gene: -
len: 16
v_gene: TRBV6-1
j_gene: TRBJ2-7

CDR3nt: TGTGCCAGCAGCCCCCCCGGATTGGGGGATACGCAGTATTTT
CDR3aa: CASSPPGLGDTQYF
abundance: -
d_gene: -
len: 14
v_gene: TRBV7-8
j_gene: TRBJ2-3

CDR3nt: TGTGCCAGCAGCTTTTCGGGAATGGGGACAGATACGCAGTATTTT
CDR3aa: CASSFSGMGTDTQYF
abundance: -
d_gene: -
len: 15
v_gene: TRBV7-9
j_gene: TRBJ2-3

CDR3nt: TGTGCCAGCAGCTCCGGAGGGGGATGGGATAATTCACCCCTCCACTTT
CDR3aa: CASSSGGGWDNSPLHF
abundance: -
d_gene: -
len: 16
v_gene: TRBV13
j_gene: TRBJ1-6

CDR3nt: TGTGCCAGCAGTGAGGTCAGGGGGTTGGGCACTGAAGCTTTCTTT
CDR3aa: CASSEVRGLGTEAFF
abundance: -
d_gene: TRBD1
len: 15
v_gene: TRBV2
j_gene: TRBJ1-1

CDR3nt: TGTGCCACCCTAGGAGAGGGGGGCTACACCTTC
CDR3aa: CATLGEGGYTF
abundance: -
d_gene: -
len: 11
v_gene: TRBV2
j_gene: TRBJ1-2

CDR3nt: TGTGCCAGCAGTGAAGGGGTGACAGGGTCTTACGAGCAGTACTTC
CDR3aa: CASSEGVTGSYEQYF
abundance: -
d_gene: TRBD1
len: 15
v_gene: TRBV6-1
j_gene: TRBJ2-7

CDR3nt: TGTGCCAGCAGCTCCACCTCCCGCGGGGCAAACACCGGGGAGCTGTTTTTT
CDR3aa: CASSSTSRGANTGELFF
abundance: -
d_gene: -
len: 17
v_gene: TRBV7-3
j_gene: TRBJ2-2

CDR3nt: TGTGCCAGCAGCCAACCCCGGGACGCCCGCTACAATGAGCAGTTCTTC
CDR3aa: CASSQPRDARYNEQFF
abundance: -
d_gene: -
len: 16
v_gene: TRBV14
j_gene: TRBJ2-1

CDR3nt: TGTGCCAGCAGTGAATGGGAAGTCAGGGGCGACACTGAAGCTTTCTTT
CDR3aa: CASSEWEVRGDTEAFF
abundance: -
d_gene: -
len: 16
v_gene: TRBV6-1
j_gene: TRBJ1-1

CDR3nt: TGCGCCAGCAGCCAAGTGGGAGCTATTGAAGCTTTCTTT
CDR3aa: CASSQVGAIEAFF
abundance: -
d_gene: -
len: 13
v_gene: TRBV4-1
j_gene: TRBJ1-1

CDR3nt: TGTGCTAGTGGGTCGACCCTAGAGGAGCGGACTAATCAGCCCCAGCATTTT
CDR3aa: CASGSTLEERTNQPQHF
abundance: -
d_gene: -
len: 17
v_gene: TRBV12-5
j_gene: TRBJ1-5

CDR3nt: TGTGCCAGCACCGGATCCCCCAGCTACGAGCAGTACTTC
CDR3aa: CASTGSPSYEQYF
abundance: -
d_gene: -
len: 13
v_gene: TRBV5-5
j_gene: TRBJ2-7

CDR3nt: TGTGCCAGCAGTTCTAGCCAGGGGTGGTACTATGGCTACACCTTC
CDR3aa: CASSSSQGWYYGYTF
abundance: -
d_gene: -
len: 15
v_gene: TRBV27
j_gene: TRBJ1-2

CDR3nt: TGTGCCACCAGCACCTTAGAGGGCAACACCATATATTTT
CDR3aa: CATSTLEGNTIYF
abundance: -
d_gene: -
len: 13
v_gene: TRBV15
j_gene: TRBJ1-3

CDR3nt: TGTGCCAGCAGCTTTCCTCCTAGTGGTCTAGATACGCAGTATTTT
CDR3aa: CASSFPPSGLDTQYF
abundance: -
d_gene: -
len: 15
v_gene: TRBV11-1
j_gene: TRBJ2-3

CDR3nt: TGTGCCAGCGGCGGAGAAAACACTGAAGCTTTCTTT
CDR3aa: CASGGENTEAFF
abundance: -
d_gene: -
len: 12
v_gene: TRBV18
j_gene: TRBJ1-1

CDR3nt: TGTGCCAGCAGCCTAGGACAGGGCGGGCAGCCCCAGCATTTT
CDR3aa: CASSLGQGGQPQHF
abundance: -
d_gene: TRBD1
len: 14
v_gene: TRBV16
j_gene: TRBJ1-5

CDR3nt: TGTGCCAGCAGCCAAGATAGGACAGGGGGCGACTGGCGGAACGAGCAGTACTTC
CDR3aa: CASSQDRTGGDWRNEQYF
abundance: -
d_gene: TRBD1
len: 18
v_gene: TRBV4-2
j_gene: TRBJ2-7

CDR3nt: TGTGCCTGGGGAGGAGGGCCCTCCGAGCAGTACTTC
CDR3aa: CAWGGGPSEQYF
abundance: -
d_gene: -
len: 12
v_gene: TRBV30
j_gene: TRBJ2-7

CDR3nt: TGTGCCAGCAGCTTGGGCGGGAGTGAGCAGTACTTC
CDR3aa: CASSLGGSEQYF
abundance: -
d_gene: TRBD2
len: 12
v_gene: TRBV13
j_gene: TRBJ2-7

CDR3nt: TGTGCCAGCTCACCACCGGACCCTTCCAGTGGTTTCAGTGGCTACACCTTC
CDR3aa: CASSPPDPSSGFSGYTF
abundance: -
d_gene: -
len: 17
v_gene: TRBV18
j_gene: TRBJ1-2

CDR3nt: TGTGCCAGCAGCCCACCGGGACAGACTACCTACGAGCAGTACTTC
CDR3aa: CASSPPGQTTYEQYF
abundance: -
d_gene: TRBD1
len: 15
v_gene: TRBV7-9
j_gene: TRBJ2-7

CDR3nt: TGTGCCAGCAGCTCCGACAGGGGTTCGACCCAGTACTTC
CDR3aa: CASSSDRGSTQYF
abundance: -
d_gene: TRBD1
len: 13
v_gene: TRBV13
j_gene: TRBJ2-5

CDR3nt: TGTGCCAGCAGTTCCGCGTTGGAGGGGTGGAACAATGAGCAGTTCTTC
CDR3aa: CASSSALEGWNNEQFF
abundance: -
d_gene: -
len: 16
v_gene: TRBV14
j_gene: TRBJ2-1

CDR3nt: TGTGCCAGCAGTTTAGGAGGGGAAAACACTGAAGCTTTCTTT
CDR3aa: CASSLGGENTEAFF
abundance: -
d_gene: -
len: 14
v_gene: TRBV6-6
j_gene: TRBJ1-1

CDR3nt: TGTGCCAGCAGCCTCGAGGGGGGGACTAATTACTACGAGCAGTACTTC
CDR3aa: CASSLEGGTNYYEQYF
abundance: -
d_gene: -
len: 16
v_gene: TRBV5-8
j_gene: TRBJ2-7

CDR3nt: TGTGCCATCAGTGAGTATGGGGTTGGGGACTACAATGAGCAGTTCTTC
CDR3aa: CAISEYGVGDYNEQFF
abundance: once
d_gene: -
len: 16
v_gene: TRBV10-3
j_gene: TRBJ2-1

CDR3nt: TGTGCCAGCAGCTTCCAGAGAGATTCCTATGGCTACACCTTC
CDR3aa: CASSFQRDSYGYTF
abundance: -
d_gene: -
len: 14
v_gene: TRBV5-4
j_gene: TRBJ1-2

CDR3nt: TGTGCCAGCAGTTTGGGGGGTTTCGGCACTGAAGCTTTCTTT
CDR3aa: CASSLGGFGTEAFF
abundance: -
d_gene: -
len: 14
v_gene: TRBV28
j_gene: TRBJ1-1

CDR3nt: TGTGCCAGCAGCTTAGTTTTGGGACAGGGGCCAGGATACGGCTACACCTTC
CDR3aa: CASSLVLGQGPGYGYTF
abundance: -
d_gene: TRBD1
len: 17
v_gene: TRBV7-9
j_gene: TRBJ1-2

CDR3nt: TGCGCCAGCAGCCAAGTGTCTTTTGGGGCTAGGGACGAGCAGTACTTC
CDR3aa: CASSQVSFGARDEQYF
abundance: -
d_gene: -
len: 16
v_gene: TRBV4-1
j_gene: TRBJ2-7

CDR3nt: TGTGCCAGCAGCTTAGGGGGGGTTAACTATGGCTACACCTTC
CDR3aa: CASSLGGVNYGYTF
abundance: -
d_gene: -
len: 14
v_gene: TRBV7-9
j_gene: TRBJ1-2

CDR3nt: TGCGCCAGCAGTGCGGGGACAGGGTCTGCTGAGCAGTTCTTC
CDR3aa: CASSAGTGSAEQFF
abundance: -
d_gene: TRBD1
len: 14
v_gene: TRBV10-1
j_gene: TRBJ2-1

CDR3nt: TGCGCCAGCAGCTTGTACCAGGGGACCTACGAGCAGTACTTC
CDR3aa: CASSLYQGTYEQYF
abundance: -
d_gene: -
len: 14
v_gene: TRBV5-1
j_gene: TRBJ2-7

CDR3nt: TGCGCCAGCAGCCAAGAAAGGACAGCTCTTATCAATCAGCCCCAGCATTTT
CDR3aa: CASSQERTALINQPQHF
abundance: -
d_gene: -
len: 17
v_gene: TRBV4-1
j_gene: TRBJ1-5

CDR3nt: TGTGCCAGCAGAAGGGACAGGGGAAATTCACCCCTCCACTTT
CDR3aa: CASRRDRGNSPLHF
abundance: few
d_gene: TRBD1
len: 14
v_gene: TRBV7-9
j_gene: TRBJ1-6

CDR3nt: TGTGCCAGCAGCTTAGCCCTCGGGCGACCCGAAGATACGCAGTATTTT
CDR3aa: CASSLALGRPEDTQYF
abundance: -
d_gene: -
len: 16
v_gene: TRBV7-9
j_gene: TRBJ2-3

CDR3nt: TGTGCCAGCAGCGGCGTAGAGCAGTACTTC
CDR3aa: CASSGVEQYF
abundance: -
d_gene: -
len: 10
v_gene: TRBV7-9
j_gene: TRBJ2-7